The 26 T cell receptor beta chains listed next were all sequenced from one sample in a study of blood T cell repertoires in COVID-19. Profiling relied on immunoSEQ multiplex PCR, and the TCRdb table lists in-frame clones only, not all of them. The data show 100,000 to 130,000 clones, 80% to 95% seen once. Source material: peripheral blood. Receptor source: a woman aged 25-40 years with acute or convalescent COVID-19.

The genes are TRBV4-3 and TRBJ2-3, with D perhaps TRBD1 (6 bases). V was cut by 1 base and J by 9 bases, with 17 bases left in between. Germline V gives CDR1 LGHNA, CDR2 YSLEER. This CDR3 has 15 amino acids. The CDR3 DNA follows: TGCGCCAGCAGCCAAGGTAGTAAGGGGGTTGTGACGCAGTATTTT. Its protein product is CASSQGSKGVVTQYF.

The chain is built from TRBV28 and TRBJ2-7; 10 bases map to TRBD1. Trimming at V came to 8 bases and at J to 4 bases, leaving 11 bases not matched to a gene. The CDR3 runs 15 residues. Per germline, CDR1 MDHEN and CDR2 SYDVKM. CDR3 sequence: CASQQHGTGAYEQYF. CDR3 in DNA: TGTGCCAGCCAACAGCACGGGACAGGGGCGTACGAGCAGTACTTC.

The chain links TRBV30 to TRBJ1-2, with 7 bases matching TRBD1. CDR3 size: 15 residues. Trimming cost V 8 bases and J 5 bases; bases outside gene matches: 17. Looked up from germline, CDR1 is GTSNPN and CDR2 is SVGIG (reference sequence). The CDR3 sequence is CALNRGGTVIYGYTF. CDR3 bases: TGTGCCCTAAACAGGGGCGGGACAGTGATATATGGCTACACCTTC.

The rearrangement joins TRBV2 to TRBJ1-1; D not resolved. The V gene lost 5 bases and the J gene lost 0 bases, with 13 bases spanning the gap. The CDR3 covers 15 residues. The V gene's germline CDR1 is SNHLY and CDR2 FYNNEI. Here the CDR3 reads CASSWAAAMNTEAFF. The CDR3 nucleotides read TGTGCCAGCAGTTGGGCAGCAGCCATGAACACTGAAGCTTTCTTT.

The chain is built from TRBV7-9 and TRBJ2-3; 12 nucleotides match TRBD2. J lost 6 bases, V lost 7 bases, and 14 bases had no gene match. CDR3 length: 17 residues. Per the germline V gene, CDR1 is SEHNR and CDR2 is FQNEAQ (reference sequence). The CDR3 nucleotides read TGTGCCAGCACCCATCCCGCGGCTAGCGGGAGGGCGGATACGCAGTATTTT. Its protein is CASTHPAASGRADTQYF.

This chain uses TRBV5-1 with TRBJ1-1; D gene ambiguous. V gave up 0 bases and J gave up 4 bases, with 13 bases separating them. The germline CDR1 and CDR2 sequences are SGHRS and YFSETQ. This CDR3 comprises 15 residues. The CDR3 DNA sequence: TGCGCCAGCAGCTTGGCCACGGGGTTGAGCACTGAAGCTTTCTTT. Its protein is CASSLATGLSTEAFF. The variable domain in full, with the rest retrieved from reference TRBV5-1 and TRBJ1-1, is KAGVTQTPRYLIKTRGQQVTLSCSPISGHRSVSWYQQTPGQGLQFLFEYFSETQRNKGNFPGRFSGRQFSNSRSEMNVSTLELGDSALYLCASSLATGLSTEAFFGQGTRLTVV.

This clone was counted between two and nine times. The rearrangement links TRBV30 to TRBJ2-3; D is possibly TRBD2 (7 bases). Germline CDR1 reads GTSNPN; CDR2 reads SVGIG (reference sequence). The CDR3 is 14 residues long. Trimming removed 4 bases from V and 4 bases from J, with 15 bases in between. The CDR3 DNA reads as TGTGCCTGGACCCTGGGGGGGCGTCCAGATACGCAGTATTTT. It is translated as CAWTLGGRPDTQYF.

This clone was recorded only once. This chain uses TRBV5-1 with TRBJ2-2; 8 positions agree with TRBD1. The V gene end was trimmed by 4 bases and the J gene end by 1 base; junction bases not matched to a gene: 9. Germline V gene sequence: CDR1 SGHRS, CDR2 YFSETQ. The CDR3 loop spans 17 amino acids. The CDR3 loop is CASSRKTGTGNTGELFF. The CDR3 nucleotides read TGCGCCAGCAGCCGCAAAACTGGGACAGGGAACACCGGGGAGCTGTTTTTT.

The table lists this clone with a count of one. The rearrangement joins TRBV4-3 to TRBJ1-6, with D tentatively TRBD1 (5 bases). Trimming left V 3 bases short and J 6 bases short, with 6 bases between. The CDR3 totals 13 residues. Germline loops: CDR1 LGHNA, CDR2 YSLEER. This chain's CDR3 is CASSQGLNSPLHF. In DNA, the CDR3 is TGCGCCAGCAGCCAGGGACTTAATTCACCCCTCCACTTT.

This clone showed up just once. The chain recombines TRBV9 with TRBJ1-1; D gene unclear. The CDR3 is made up of 13 amino acids. Germline V gene lookup returns CDR1 SGDLS and CDR2 YYNGEE. V lost 2 bases and J 4 bases, leaving 9 bases between the germline ends. CDR3 sequence: CASSVGLFTEAFF. CDR3 in DNA: TGTGCCAGCAGCGTGGGCTTGTTCACTGAAGCTTTCTTT.

The chain is built from TRBV28 and TRBJ1-2; no reliable D call. Germline V CDR1 and CDR2: MDHEN, SYDVKM. V was pared by 8 bases and J by 1 base, with 2 bases between. The CDR3 extends over 10 amino acids. CDR3 sequence reads: CASLNYGYTF. The CDR3 bases are TGTGCCAGCCTTAACTATGGCTACACCTTC.

The rearrangement uses TRBV27 and TRBJ1-6; tentatively, D is TRBD1 (5 bases). From germline, CDR1 is MNHEY and CDR2 SMNVEV (reference sequence). With 0 bases removed from V and 6 bases from J, the gap between germline ends came to 12 bases. The CDR3 runs to 16 residues. The CDR3 region has the DNA TGTGCCAGCAGTTTATCGGTTACAGGCTTTAATTCACCCCTCCACTTT. Protein: CASSLSVTGFNSPLHF.

This sequence joins TRBV9 and TRBJ1-2, with TRBD1 matching over 10 bases. V lost 3 bases to trimming and J lost 4 bases; unmatched junction nucleotides: 6. Germline lookup yields CDR1 SGDLS and CDR2 YYNGEE. CDR3 length: 15 amino acids. CDR3 protein: CASSATGGAGYGYTF. DNA for the CDR3: TGTGCCAGCAGCGCGACAGGGGGCGCTGGCTATGGCTACACCTTC.

The chain employs TRBV9 and TRBJ2-3; the D gene is possibly TRBD2 (6 bases). Per germline, CDR1 SGDLS and CDR2 YYNGEE. Trimming removed 0 bases from V and 6 bases from J, with 17 bases in between. The CDR3 is 16 amino acids. The CDR3 DNA follows: TGTGCCAGCAGCGTAGAGGGGAGGATGCAGACTGATACGCAGTATTTT. Translation: CASSVEGRMQTDTQYF.

This clone was recorded once. The V gene is TRBV7-3, the J gene TRBJ1-6; D call uncertain. The CDR3 length is 14 residues. The germline gives CDR1 SGHTA, CDR2 FQGTGA. The ends were cut back, 1 base at V and 9 bases at J, with 10 bases in the middle. The CDR3 region has the DNA TGTGCCAGCAGCTTAAGAGACATAGGTTCACCCCTCCACTTT. It yields the protein CASSLRDIGSPLHF.

This clone turned up a few times. The rearrangement joins TRBV3-1 (or the pseudogene TRBV3-2) to TRBJ1-3, with D unclear. The ends were cut back, 4 bases at V and 8 bases at J, with 9 bases in the middle. Germline values: CDR1 LGHDT, CDR2 YNNKEL (reference sequence). This CDR3 comprises 12 residues. Here the CDR3 reads CASSPDRDTIYF. In nucleotides, the CDR3 is TGTGCCAGCAGCCCCGACCGGGACACCATATATTTT.

The gene calls are TRBV10-3 and TRBJ1-2, with D perhaps TRBD1 (5 bases). Germline CDR1 reads ENHRY; CDR2 reads SYGVKD. Trimming shortened V by 10 bases and J by 2 bases, and 17 bases separated the two germline ends. The CDR3 extends over 14 amino acids. In DNA, the CDR3 is TGTGCCACCGATCCGGGGGTCGGGAACTATGGCTACACCTTC. Amino acid sequence: CATDPGVGNYGYTF.

This clone appeared a single time. This sequence joins TRBV10-2 and TRBJ1-6; a possible D gene is TRBD1 (5 bases). V was pared by 10 bases and J by 15 bases, with 13 bases between. The CDR3 has 10 amino acids. The germline V gene encodes CDR1 WSHSY and CDR2 SAAADI. CDR3 loop: CAMQTVGLHF. DNA for the CDR3: TGCGCCATGCAGACAGTCGGCCTCCACTTT.

The chain has TRBV4-3 and TRBJ1-4; 10 positions agree with TRBD1. This CDR3 has 16 residues. Unmatched junction bases numbered 6, after V lost 1 base and J lost 7 bases. Germline assignment: CDR1 LGHNA and CDR2 YSLEER. CDR3 DNA sequence: TGCGCCAGCAGCCAAGGGACAGGGGGGAGCGGTGAAAAACTGTTTTTT. It specifies CASSQGTGGSGEKLFF.

The DNA for the CDR3 is TGTGCCAGCAGTAAGGGGTCCGGTACGCAGTATTTT. This gives the protein CASSKGSGTQYF. This chain joins TRBV3-1 (or the pseudogene TRBV3-2) and TRBJ2-3; TRBD1 might be the D (5 bases). The V end was cut by 6 bases, the J end by 8 bases, with 12 bases between. The CDR3 has 12 residues. The germline CDR1 and CDR2 sequences are LGHDT and YNNKEL (reference sequence).

Written as DNA, the CDR3 is TGTGCCAGCAGCTTAAGGCCAGGGGGCACGAACACTGAAGCTTTCTTT. The encoded protein is CASSLRPGGTNTEAFF. V and J are TRBV7-2 and TRBJ1-1; 8 nucleotides agree with TRBD1. This CDR3 contains 16 residues. V gave up 2 bases and J gave up 1 base; unmatched junction bases: 6. Germline V CDR1 and CDR2: SGHTA, FQGNSA.

The chain recombines TRBV19 with TRBJ2-6; perhaps TRBD2 as D (5 bases). Germline loops: CDR1 LNHDA, CDR2 SQIVND (reference sequence). Trimming stripped 7 bases from V and 1 base from J, with 11 bases between. The CDR3 is 15 residues long. The CDR3: CASKEEASGANVLTF. The CDR3, as DNA: TGTGCCAGTAAGGAGGAGGCGTCTGGGGCCAACGTCCTGACTTTC.

The chain carries TRBV7-2 and TRBJ2-7, with TRBD1 matching over 7 bases. Germline CDR1 reads SGHTA; CDR2 reads FQGNSA. J lost 0 bases, V lost 2 bases, and 4 bases had no gene match. The CDR3 totals 15 residues. The CDR3 sequence is CASSLQGTVSYEQYF. CDR3 sequence (DNA): TGTGCCAGCAGCTTACAGGGGACAGTCTCCTACGAGCAGTACTTC.

This chain joins TRBV2 and TRBJ2-2, with TRBD1 matching 7 bases. This CDR3 has 14 amino acids. Per germline, CDR1 SNHLY and CDR2 FYNNEI. The V gene end was trimmed by 8 bases and the J gene end by 0 bases; junction bases not matched to a gene: 3. CDR3 nucleotides: TGTGCCAGCCTCAGGGGGACGAACACCGGGGAGCTGTTTTTT. It translates to CASLRGTNTGELFF.

V and J are TRBV7-9 and TRBJ2-5; D unresolved. The ends were cut back, 2 bases at V and 3 bases at J, with 10 bases in the middle. The CDR3 loop spans 14 amino acids. Germline loops: CDR1 SEHNR, CDR2 FQNEAQ (reference sequence). In DNA form, the CDR3 reads TGTGCCAGCAGCTTATCAAGAGGAGAAGAGACCCAGTACTTC. Protein sequence: CASSLSRGEETQYF.

The J gene is TRBJ1-5, the V gene TRBV30, with 8 bases that match TRBD1. This CDR3 comprises 13 residues. In germline, CDR1 is GTSNPN, CDR2 SVGIG (reference sequence). After removal of 1 base from V and 5 bases from J, the junction contained 1 base not matched to a gene. In DNA form, the CDR3 reads TGTGCCTGGAGTGGGACAGGGCATCAGCCCCAGCATTTT. It yields the protein CAWSGTGHQPQHF.